This TCR beta chain was retrieved from a study of shared clonotypes between healthy human individuals. All of the donors resided in Nashville, Tennessee, and each was a Caucasian adult. Generated by immunoSEQ multiplex PCR, the TCRdb table keeps only in-frame clones and is missing some. The sample shows some 2.3 million clones, 85% to 95% of them seen only once. The CDR3 contains 15 residues. CDR1 is SGDLS and CDR2 is YYNGEE in the germline V gene. V dropped 4 bases and J dropped 5 bases, with 17 bases sitting between them. Sequenced sample: naive CD4+ T cells from PBMCs. Sample subset: CD45RA+ positively selected. The V gene is TRBV9, the J gene TRBJ2-3; D possibly corresponds to TRBD1 (6 bases). The TCR was taken from a man between 18 and 29 years old in good health. Some clones in this sample may be carry-over from other donors' samples. CDR3 sequence: CASSPQGNREDTQYF. The CDR3 DNA is TGTGCCAGCAGCCCCCAGGGGAATCGCGAAGATACGCAGTATTTT.